This paragraph reports one T cell receptor beta chain. The CDR3 is 12 amino acids. Germline CDR1 SGDLS, CDR2 YYNGEE. V lost 3 bases to trimming and J lost 8 bases, with 11 bases between them. This specimen belongs to a study of T cell changes during pregnancy in multiple sclerosis. Measured with immunoSEQ multiplex PCR; TCRdb has only the in-frame clones, and not every one. The data contain under 60,000 clones, roughly nine tenths of them singletons. V is TRBV9 and J is TRBJ1-2, with D perhaps TRBD1 (6 bases). The receptor was derived from a female donor with multiple sclerosis, enrolled in a pregnancy study. The source was CD8+ T cells from peripheral blood mononuclear cells, collected after pregnancy. The CDR3 sequence is CASSDRVWGYTF. CDR3 sequence (DNA): TGTGCCAGCAGCGACAGGGTGTGGGGCTACACCTTC.